This TCR beta chain derives from a study of beta chain features in type 1 diabetes. As for the study in general: Across the samples, 90 million to 120 million sorted cells were examined in total. Study results and limitations: All four CD4+ subsets from Type 1 diabetes patients carried moderately but significantly shorter TCRB CDR3s. VDJ junctions sequenced from type 1 diabetes patients showed fewer insertions and more deletions.

Expressed TCRB transcripts were sequenced because the isolated RNA had all been reverse transcribed beforehand. The average read count of naive, central memory and regulatory T cell samples was about 3.57 million. The repertoire was sequenced with immunoSEQ multiplex PCR; TCRdb's copy has only in-frame clones and lacks some. The table lists 310,000 or so clones, roughly 8.8% of them singletons, with less than 1.2% in the top ten. Sorting with CD45RO/CCR7/CD25/CD127/CD95/CD27 yielded naive, central memory, regulatory and stem-like memory CD4+ cells. CDR3 length equals 12 residues. Trimming left V 8 bases short and J 4 bases short, with 14 bases between. Germline V gene lookup returns CDR1 GTSNPN and CDR2 SVGIG (reference sequence). Worth noting for this clone: Its cognate antigen is unknown.

The sequencing sample was made of central memory CD4+ T cells from blood. The sequence was collected from a man younger than 40 with type 1 diabetes. The chain recombines TRBV30 with TRBJ1-2; D is perhaps TRBD1 (6 bases). The CDR3 sequence: CATTGASYGYTF. The CDR3 DNA reads TGTGCCACTACGGGGGCGTCCTATGGCTACACCTTC.